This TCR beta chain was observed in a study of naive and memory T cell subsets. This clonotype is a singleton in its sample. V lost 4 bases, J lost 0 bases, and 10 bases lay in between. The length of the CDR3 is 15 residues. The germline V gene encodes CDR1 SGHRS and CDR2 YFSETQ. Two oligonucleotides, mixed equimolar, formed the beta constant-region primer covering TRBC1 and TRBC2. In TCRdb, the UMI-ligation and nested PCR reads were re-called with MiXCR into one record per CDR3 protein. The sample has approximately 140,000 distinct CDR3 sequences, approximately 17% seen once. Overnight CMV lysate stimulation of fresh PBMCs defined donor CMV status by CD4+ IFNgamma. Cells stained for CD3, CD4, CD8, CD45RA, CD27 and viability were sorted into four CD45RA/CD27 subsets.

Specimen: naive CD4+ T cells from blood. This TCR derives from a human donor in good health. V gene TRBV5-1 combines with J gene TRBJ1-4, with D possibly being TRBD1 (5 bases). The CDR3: CASSVGTATNEKLFF. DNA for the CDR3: TGCGCCAGCAGCGTAGGGACTGCAACTAATGAAAAACTGTTTTTT.